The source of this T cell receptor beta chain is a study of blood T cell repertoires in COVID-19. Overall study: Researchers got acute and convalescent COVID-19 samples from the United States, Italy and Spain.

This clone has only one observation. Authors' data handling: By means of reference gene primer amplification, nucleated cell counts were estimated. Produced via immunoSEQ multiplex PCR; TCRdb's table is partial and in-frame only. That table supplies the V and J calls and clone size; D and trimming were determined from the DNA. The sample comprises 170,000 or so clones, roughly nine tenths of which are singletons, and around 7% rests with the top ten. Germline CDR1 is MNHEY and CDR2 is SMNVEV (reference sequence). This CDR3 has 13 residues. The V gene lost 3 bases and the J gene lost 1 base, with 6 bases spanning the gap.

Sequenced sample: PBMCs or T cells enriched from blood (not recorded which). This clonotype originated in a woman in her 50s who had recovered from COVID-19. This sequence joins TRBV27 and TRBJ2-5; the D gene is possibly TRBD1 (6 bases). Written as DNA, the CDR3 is TGTGCCAGCAGTTTGGACAGCCAAGAGACCCAGTACTTC. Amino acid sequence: CASSLDSQETQYF.